A selection of T cell receptor beta chains follows, all from one sample in a study of human thymus T cells. Produced via immunoSEQ multiplex PCR; TCRdb's table is partial and in-frame only. The table shows 60,000 to 75,000 clones, with 85% to 95% occurring only once. What was sequenced was thymus tissue. The origin of the receptors is a girl younger than two with a congenital heart defect but otherwise immunologically healthy. CDR3s leave out the opening cysteine and the closing phenylalanine or tryptophan. Fields, in order: V gene, J gene, CDR3 length, CDR3 protein.

v_call: TRBV10-3
j_call: TRBJ1-2
cdr3_length: 15
cdr3_aa: ATLRPQGTPTNYGYT

v_call: TRBV5-1
j_call: TRBJ2-7
cdr3_length: 16
cdr3_aa: ASSLREREARVLDEQY

v_call: TRBV5-4
j_call: TRBJ1-2
cdr3_length: 12
cdr3_aa: ASSTDRVKHGYT

v_call: TRBV18
j_call: TRBJ2-2
cdr3_length: 15
cdr3_aa: ASSPRRDRTLGGELF

v_call: TRBV10-3
j_call: TRBJ2-5
cdr3_length: 11
cdr3_aa: AIRGAGEETQY

v_call: TRBV27
j_call: TRBJ1-3
cdr3_length: 16
cdr3_aa: ASRPNRETGLSGNTIY

v_call: TRBV14
j_call: TRBJ1-2
cdr3_length: 14
cdr3_aa: ASSQDNGQTNYGYT

v_call: TRBV27
j_call: TRBJ1-4
cdr3_length: 12
cdr3_aa: ASSARGKREKLF

v_call: TRBV28
j_call: TRBJ2-1
cdr3_length: 16
cdr3_aa: ASSLRPELSSSYNEQF

v_call: TRBV6-6
j_call: TRBJ1-1
cdr3_length: 10
cdr3_aa: ASSYSRGEAF

v_call: TRBV15
j_call: TRBJ2-1
cdr3_length: 11
cdr3_aa: ATREGGYNEQF

v_call: TRBV5-4
j_call: TRBJ2-2
cdr3_length: 16
cdr3_aa: ASSAPPLGPGLSGELF

v_call: TRBV6-5
j_call: TRBJ1-1
cdr3_length: 12
cdr3_aa: ASSPGAMNTEAF

v_call: TRBV6-6
j_call: TRBJ2-7
cdr3_length: 14
cdr3_aa: ASTVRGVDLRYEQY

v_call: TRBV7-8
j_call: TRBJ2-1
cdr3_length: 15
cdr3_aa: ASSLTLGGDGYNEQF

v_call: TRBV25-1
j_call: TRBJ2-1
cdr3_length: 13
cdr3_aa: ASSESPGESNEQF